This T cell receptor (beta chain) was captured in a study of metastatic and nonmetastatic thyroid tumors. The CDR3 runs 15 residues. Germline V gene data show CDR1 as MDHEN and CDR2 as SYDVKM. V gave up 2 bases and J gave up 4 bases, with 14 bases separating them. Regarding the study as a whole: Reports indicated that malignant thyroid tumors showed significantly higher TCR beta diversity than benign nodules did, in blood and tumor.

The sample holds a few counts of this clone. Its antigen remains unknown. No patient had received any treatment before thyroid surgery. TCRdb ran MiXCR on the PCR reads. Here the sample spans roughly 2,000 clones, around two fifths being singletons. The sample taken for sequencing was adjacent normal tissue. The sequence was collected from a female donor with papillary thyroid cancer or a benign thyroid nodule (not recorded which). Some clones in this sample may be carry-over from other donors' samples. The chain has TRBV28 and TRBJ1-2; D may be TRBD1 (6 bases). The CDR3 sequence is CASSLRQDSLYGYTF. The CDR3 coding sequence is TGTGCCAGCAGTTTAAGGCAGGACAGCCTCTATGGCTACACCTTC.